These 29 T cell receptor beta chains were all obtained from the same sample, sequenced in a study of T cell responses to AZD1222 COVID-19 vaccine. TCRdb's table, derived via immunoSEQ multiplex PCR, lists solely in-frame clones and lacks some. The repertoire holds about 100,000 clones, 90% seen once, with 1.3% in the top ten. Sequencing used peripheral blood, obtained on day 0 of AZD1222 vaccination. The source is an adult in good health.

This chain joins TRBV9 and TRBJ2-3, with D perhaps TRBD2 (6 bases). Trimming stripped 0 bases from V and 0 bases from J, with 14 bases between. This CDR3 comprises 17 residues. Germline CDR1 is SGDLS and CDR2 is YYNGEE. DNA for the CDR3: TGTGCCAGCAGCGTAGAGGACTACGCTACTAGCACAGATACGCAGTATTTT. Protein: CASSVEDYATSTDTQYF. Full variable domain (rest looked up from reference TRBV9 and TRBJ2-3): DSGVTQTPKHLITATGQRVTLRCSPRSGDLSVYWYQQSLDQGLQFLIQYYNGEERAKGNILERFSAQQFPDLHSELNLSSLELGDSALYFCASSVEDYATSTDTQYFGPGTRLTVL.

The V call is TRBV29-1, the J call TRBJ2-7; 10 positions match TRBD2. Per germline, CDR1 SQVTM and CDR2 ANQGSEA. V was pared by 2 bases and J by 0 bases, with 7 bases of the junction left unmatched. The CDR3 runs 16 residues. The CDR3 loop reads CSVETLAGDSSYEQYF. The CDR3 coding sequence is TGCAGCGTTGAAACCCTAGCGGGGGACAGCTCCTACGAGCAGTACTTC.

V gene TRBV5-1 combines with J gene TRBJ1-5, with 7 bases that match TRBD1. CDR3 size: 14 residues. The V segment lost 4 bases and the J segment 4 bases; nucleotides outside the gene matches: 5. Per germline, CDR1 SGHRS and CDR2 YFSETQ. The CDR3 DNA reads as TGCGCCAGCAGCGAGGGGACAGAAAATCAGCCCCAGCATTTT. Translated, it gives CASSEGTENQPQHF.

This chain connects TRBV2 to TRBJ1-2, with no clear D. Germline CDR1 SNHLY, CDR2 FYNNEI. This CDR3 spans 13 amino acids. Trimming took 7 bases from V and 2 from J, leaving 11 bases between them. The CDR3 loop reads CASIYETNYGYTF. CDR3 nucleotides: TGTGCCAGCATCTACGAGACAAACTATGGCTACACCTTC.

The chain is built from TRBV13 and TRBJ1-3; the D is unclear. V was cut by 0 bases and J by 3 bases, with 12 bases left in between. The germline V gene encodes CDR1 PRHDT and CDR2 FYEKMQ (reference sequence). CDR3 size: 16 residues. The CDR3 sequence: CASSLGSLGIGNTIYF. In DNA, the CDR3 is TGTGCCAGCAGCTTAGGAAGTCTAGGGATTGGAAACACCATATATTTT.

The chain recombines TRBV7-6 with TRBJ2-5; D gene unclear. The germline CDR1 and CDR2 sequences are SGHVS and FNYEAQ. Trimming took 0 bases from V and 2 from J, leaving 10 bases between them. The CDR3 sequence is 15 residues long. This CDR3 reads CASSLAPGLQETQYF. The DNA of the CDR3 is TGTGCCAGCAGCTTAGCTCCAGGCCTGCAAGAGACCCAGTACTTC. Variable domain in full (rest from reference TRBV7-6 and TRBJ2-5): GAGVSQSPRYKVTKRGQDVALRCDPISGHVSLYWYRQALGQGPEFLTYFNYEAQQDKSGLPNDRFSAERPEGSISTLTIQRTEQRDSAMYRCASSLAPGLQETQYFGPGTRLLVL.

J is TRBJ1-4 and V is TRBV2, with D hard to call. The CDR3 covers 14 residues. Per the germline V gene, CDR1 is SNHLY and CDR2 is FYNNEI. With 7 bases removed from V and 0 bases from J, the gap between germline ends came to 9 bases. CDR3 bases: TGTGCCAGCACCGGGGATGCAACTAATGAAAAACTGTTTTTT. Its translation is CASTGDATNEKLFF.

This CDR3 is CASSLSGASYEQYF. DNA of the CDR3: TGTGCCAGCAGTTTATCAGGTGCTAGCTACGAGCAGTACTTC. The chain joins TRBV28 to TRBJ2-7; unclear D gene. Trimming took off 1 base at V and 3 bases at J, with 10 bases between the two ends. The CDR3 loop spans 14 amino acids. Per the germline V gene, CDR1 is MDHEN and CDR2 is SYDVKM.

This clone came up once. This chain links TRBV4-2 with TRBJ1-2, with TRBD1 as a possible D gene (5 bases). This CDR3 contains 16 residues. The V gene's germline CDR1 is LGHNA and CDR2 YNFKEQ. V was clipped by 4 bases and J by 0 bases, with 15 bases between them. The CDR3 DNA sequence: TGTGCCAGCAGCCCCTCCGGGACCTACTCTAACTATGGCTACACCTTC. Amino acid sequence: CASSPSGTYSNYGYTF.

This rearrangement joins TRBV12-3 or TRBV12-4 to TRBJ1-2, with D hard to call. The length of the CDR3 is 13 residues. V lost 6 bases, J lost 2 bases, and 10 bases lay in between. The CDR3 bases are TGTGCCAGCAGGCGGGGATTCAACTATGGCTACACCTTC. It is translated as CASRRGFNYGYTF.

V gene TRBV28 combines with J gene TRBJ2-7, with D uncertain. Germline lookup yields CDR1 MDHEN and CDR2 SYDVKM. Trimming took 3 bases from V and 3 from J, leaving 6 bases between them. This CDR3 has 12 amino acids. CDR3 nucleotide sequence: TGTGCCAGCAGTTTTGGTGTCTACGAGCAGTACTTC. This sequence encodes CASSFGVYEQYF.

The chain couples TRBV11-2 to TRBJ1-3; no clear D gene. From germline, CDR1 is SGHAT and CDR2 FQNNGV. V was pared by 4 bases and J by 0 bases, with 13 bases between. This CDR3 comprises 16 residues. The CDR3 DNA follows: TGTGCCAGCAGCTCAACGCTACAGAGCTCTGGAAACACCATATATTTT. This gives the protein CASSSTLQSSGNTIYF.

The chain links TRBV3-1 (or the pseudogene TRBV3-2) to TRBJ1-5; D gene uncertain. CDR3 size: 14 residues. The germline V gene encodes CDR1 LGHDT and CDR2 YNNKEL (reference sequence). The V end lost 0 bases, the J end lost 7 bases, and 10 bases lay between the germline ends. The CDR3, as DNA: TGTGCCAGCAGCCAAGACCGGGGAGAACAGCCCCAGCATTTT. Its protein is CASSQDRGEQPQHF.

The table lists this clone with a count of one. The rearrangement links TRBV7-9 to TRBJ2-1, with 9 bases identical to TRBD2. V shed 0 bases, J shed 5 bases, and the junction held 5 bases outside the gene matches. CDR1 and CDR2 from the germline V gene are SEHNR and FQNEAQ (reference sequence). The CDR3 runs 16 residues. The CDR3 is CASSLALAGTNNEQFF. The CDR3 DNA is TGTGCCAGCAGCTTAGCCCTAGCGGGGACTAACAATGAGCAGTTCTTC.

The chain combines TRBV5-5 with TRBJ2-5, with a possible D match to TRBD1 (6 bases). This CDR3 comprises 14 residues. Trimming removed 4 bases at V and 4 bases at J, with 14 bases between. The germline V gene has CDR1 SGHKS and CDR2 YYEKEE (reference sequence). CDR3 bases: TGTGCCAGCAGCAGGACAGTCGGGCGAGAGACCCAGTACTTC. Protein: CASSRTVGRETQYF.

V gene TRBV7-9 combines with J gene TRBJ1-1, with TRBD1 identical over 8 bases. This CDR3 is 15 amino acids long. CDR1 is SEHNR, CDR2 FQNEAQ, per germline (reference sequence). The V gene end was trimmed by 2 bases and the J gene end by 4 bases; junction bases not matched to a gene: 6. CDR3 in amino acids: CASSLILQGGTEAFF. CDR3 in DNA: TGTGCCAGCAGCTTAATATTACAGGGGGGCACTGAAGCTTTCTTT.

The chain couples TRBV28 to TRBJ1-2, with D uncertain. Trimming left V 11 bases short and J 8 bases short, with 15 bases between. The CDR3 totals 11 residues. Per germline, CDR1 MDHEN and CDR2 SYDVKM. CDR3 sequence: CALGRVGGYTF. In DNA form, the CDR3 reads TGTGCCCTCGGGAGGGTTGGAGGCTACACCTTC.

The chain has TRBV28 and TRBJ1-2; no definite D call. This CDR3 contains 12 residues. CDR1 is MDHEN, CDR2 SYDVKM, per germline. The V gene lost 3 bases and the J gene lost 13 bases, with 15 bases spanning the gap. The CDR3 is CASSFASYSVTF. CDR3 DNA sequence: TGTGCCAGCAGTTTCGCCAGCTATTCAGTCACCTTC.

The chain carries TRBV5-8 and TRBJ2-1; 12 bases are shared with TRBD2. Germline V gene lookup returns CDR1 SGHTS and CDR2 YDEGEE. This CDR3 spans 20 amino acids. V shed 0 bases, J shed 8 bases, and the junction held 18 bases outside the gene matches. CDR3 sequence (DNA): TGTGCCAGCAGCTTGGCCACGACTAGCGGGGGACCGACCAGCGGTGATGAGCAGTTCTTC. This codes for CASSLATTSGGPTSGDEQFF.

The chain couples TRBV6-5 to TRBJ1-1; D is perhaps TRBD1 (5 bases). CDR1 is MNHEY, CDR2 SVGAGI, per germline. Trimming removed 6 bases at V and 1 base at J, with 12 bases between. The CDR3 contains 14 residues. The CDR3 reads CASSVLGGNTEAFF. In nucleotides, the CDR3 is TGTGCCAGCAGCGTCCTGGGGGGGAACACTGAAGCTTTCTTT.

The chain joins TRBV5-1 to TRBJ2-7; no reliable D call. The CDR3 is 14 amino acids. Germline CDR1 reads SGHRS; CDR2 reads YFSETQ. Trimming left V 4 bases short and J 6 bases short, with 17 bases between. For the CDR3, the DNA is TGCGCCAGCAGCGCCGAACCCACTCCTACCGAGCAGTACTTC. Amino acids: CASSAEPTPTEQYF.

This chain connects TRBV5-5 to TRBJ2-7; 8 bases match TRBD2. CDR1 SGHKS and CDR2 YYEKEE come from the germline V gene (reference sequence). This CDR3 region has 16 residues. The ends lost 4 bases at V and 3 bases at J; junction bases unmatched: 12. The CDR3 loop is CASSPLQGGGLYEQYF. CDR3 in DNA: TGTGCCAGCAGCCCCCTTCAGGGCGGGGGGCTCTACGAGCAGTACTTC.

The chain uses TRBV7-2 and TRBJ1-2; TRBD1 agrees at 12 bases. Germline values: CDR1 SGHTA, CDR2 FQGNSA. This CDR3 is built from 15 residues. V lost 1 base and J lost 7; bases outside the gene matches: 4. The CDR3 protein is CASSLERDRGPGYTF. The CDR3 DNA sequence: TGTGCCAGCAGCTTAGAGAGGGACAGGGGGCCTGGCTACACCTTC.

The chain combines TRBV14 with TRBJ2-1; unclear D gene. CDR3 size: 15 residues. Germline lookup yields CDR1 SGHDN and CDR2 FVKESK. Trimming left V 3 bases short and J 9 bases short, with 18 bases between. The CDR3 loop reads CASSQSLGQSTEQFF. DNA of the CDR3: TGTGCCAGCAGCCAGAGTTTAGGGCAGAGTACTGAGCAGTTCTTC.

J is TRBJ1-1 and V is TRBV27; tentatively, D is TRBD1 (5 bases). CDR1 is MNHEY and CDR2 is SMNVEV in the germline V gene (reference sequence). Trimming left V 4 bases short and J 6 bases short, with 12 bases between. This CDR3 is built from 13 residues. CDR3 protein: CASSWTMGPEAFF. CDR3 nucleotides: TGTGCCAGCAGTTGGACCATGGGGCCTGAAGCTTTCTTT.

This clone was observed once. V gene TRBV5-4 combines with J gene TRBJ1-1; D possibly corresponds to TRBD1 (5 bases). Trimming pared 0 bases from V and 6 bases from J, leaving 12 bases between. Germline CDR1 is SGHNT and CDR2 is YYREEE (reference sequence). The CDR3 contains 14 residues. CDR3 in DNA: TGTGCCAGCAGCTTGGACAGGTCGACCCCTGAAGCTTTCTTT. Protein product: CASSLDRSTPEAFF. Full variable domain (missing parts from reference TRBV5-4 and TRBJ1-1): ETGVTQSPTHLIKTRGQQVTLRCSSQSGHNTVSWYQQALGQGPQFIFQYYREEENGRGNFPPRFSGLQFPNYSSELNVNALELDDSALYLCASSLDRSTPEAFFGQGTRLTVV.

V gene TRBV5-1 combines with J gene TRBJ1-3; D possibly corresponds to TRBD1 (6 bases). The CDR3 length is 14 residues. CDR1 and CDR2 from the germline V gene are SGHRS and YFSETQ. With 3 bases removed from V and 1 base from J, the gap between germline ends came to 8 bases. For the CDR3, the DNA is TGCGCCAGCAGCTCGGACAGTTCTGGAAACACCATATATTTT. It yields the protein CASSSDSSGNTIYF.

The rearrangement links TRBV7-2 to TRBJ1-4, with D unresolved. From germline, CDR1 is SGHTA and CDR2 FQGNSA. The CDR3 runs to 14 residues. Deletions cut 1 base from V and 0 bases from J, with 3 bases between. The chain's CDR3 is CASSLGATNEKLFF. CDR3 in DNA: TGTGCCAGCAGCTTAGGTGCAACTAATGAAAAACTGTTTTTT.

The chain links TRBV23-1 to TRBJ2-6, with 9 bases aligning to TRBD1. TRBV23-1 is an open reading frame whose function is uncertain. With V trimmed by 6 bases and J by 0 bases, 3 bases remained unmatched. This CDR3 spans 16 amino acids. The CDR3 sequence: CASSGQGLSGANVLTF. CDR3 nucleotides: TGCGCCAGCAGCGGACAGGGGCTCTCTGGGGCCAACGTCCTGACTTTC.